This T cell receptor beta chain is from a study of T cell responses to AZD1222 COVID-19 vaccine. CDR3 length equals 15 residues. Germline CDR1 and CDR2: MNHEY and SVGEGT. Unmatched junction bases numbered 7, after V lost 5 bases and J lost 3 bases. Sequencing was performed with immunoSEQ multiplex PCR; in TCRdb, only in-frame clones are kept and a portion is missing. The sample shows about 110,000 clones, about 85% of them seen only once. Material: peripheral blood, obtained 28 days after the second AZD1222 dose. The rearrangement joins TRBV6-2 or TRBV6-3 to TRBJ2-7; 10 nucleotides align to TRBD2. The TCR originated in an adult who received the AZD1222 COVID-19 vaccine. The CDR3 DNA follows: TGTGCCAGCAGTCCCCTAGCGGGGGACTACTACGAGCAGTACTTC. It specifies CASSPLAGDYYEQYF.